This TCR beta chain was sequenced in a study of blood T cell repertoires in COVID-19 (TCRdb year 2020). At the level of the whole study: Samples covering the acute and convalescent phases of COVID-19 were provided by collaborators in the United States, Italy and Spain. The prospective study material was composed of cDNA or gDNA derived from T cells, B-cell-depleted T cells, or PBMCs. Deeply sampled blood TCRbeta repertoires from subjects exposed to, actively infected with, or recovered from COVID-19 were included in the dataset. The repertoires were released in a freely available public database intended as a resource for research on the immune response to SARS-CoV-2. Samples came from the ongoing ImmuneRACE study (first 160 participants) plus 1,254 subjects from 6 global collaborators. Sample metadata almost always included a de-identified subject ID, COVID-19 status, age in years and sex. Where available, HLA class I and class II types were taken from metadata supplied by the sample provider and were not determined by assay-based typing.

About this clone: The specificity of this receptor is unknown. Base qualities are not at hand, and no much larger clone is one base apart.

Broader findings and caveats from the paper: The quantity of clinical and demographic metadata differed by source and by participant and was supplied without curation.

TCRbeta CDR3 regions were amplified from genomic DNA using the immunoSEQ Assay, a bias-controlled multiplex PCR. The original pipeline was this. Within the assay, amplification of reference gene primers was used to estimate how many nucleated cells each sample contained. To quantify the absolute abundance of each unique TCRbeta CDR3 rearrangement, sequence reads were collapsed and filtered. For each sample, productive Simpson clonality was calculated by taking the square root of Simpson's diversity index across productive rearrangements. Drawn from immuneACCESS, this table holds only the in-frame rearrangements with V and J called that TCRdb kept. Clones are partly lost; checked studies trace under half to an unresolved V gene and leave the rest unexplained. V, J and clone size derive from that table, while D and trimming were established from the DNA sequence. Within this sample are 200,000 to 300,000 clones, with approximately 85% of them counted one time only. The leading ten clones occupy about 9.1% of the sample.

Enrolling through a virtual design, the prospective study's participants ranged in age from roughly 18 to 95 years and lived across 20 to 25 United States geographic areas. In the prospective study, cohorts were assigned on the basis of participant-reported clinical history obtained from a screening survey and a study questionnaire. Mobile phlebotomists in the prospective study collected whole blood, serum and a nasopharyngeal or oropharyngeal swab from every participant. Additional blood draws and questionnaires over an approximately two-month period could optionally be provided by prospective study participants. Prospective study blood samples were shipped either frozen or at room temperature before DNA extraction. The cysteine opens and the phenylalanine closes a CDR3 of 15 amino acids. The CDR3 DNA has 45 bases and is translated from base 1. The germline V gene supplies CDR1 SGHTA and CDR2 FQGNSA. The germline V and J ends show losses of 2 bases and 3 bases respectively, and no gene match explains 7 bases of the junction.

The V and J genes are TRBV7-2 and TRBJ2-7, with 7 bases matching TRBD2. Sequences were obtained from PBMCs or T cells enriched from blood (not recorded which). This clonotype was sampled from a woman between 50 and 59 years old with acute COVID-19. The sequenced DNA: TGTGCCAGCAGCTTAATATCTAGCGGAGACTACGAGCAGTACTTC. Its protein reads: CASSLISSGDYEQYF.